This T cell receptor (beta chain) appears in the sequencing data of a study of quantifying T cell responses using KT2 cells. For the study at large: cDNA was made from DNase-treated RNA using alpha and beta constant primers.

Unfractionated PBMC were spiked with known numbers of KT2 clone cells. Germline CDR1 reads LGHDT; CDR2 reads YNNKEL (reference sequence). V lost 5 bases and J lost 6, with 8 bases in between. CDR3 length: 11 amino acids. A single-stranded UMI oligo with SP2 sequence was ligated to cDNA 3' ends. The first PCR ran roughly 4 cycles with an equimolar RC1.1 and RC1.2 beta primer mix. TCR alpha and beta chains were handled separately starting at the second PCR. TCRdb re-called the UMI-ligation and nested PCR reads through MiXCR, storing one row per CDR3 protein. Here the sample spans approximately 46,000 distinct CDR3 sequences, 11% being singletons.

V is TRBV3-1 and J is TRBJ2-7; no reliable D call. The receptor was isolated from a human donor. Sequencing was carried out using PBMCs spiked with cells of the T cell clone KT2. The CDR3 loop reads CASSSVGEQYF. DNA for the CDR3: TGTGCCAGCAGCTCAGTGGGCGAGCAGTACTTC.